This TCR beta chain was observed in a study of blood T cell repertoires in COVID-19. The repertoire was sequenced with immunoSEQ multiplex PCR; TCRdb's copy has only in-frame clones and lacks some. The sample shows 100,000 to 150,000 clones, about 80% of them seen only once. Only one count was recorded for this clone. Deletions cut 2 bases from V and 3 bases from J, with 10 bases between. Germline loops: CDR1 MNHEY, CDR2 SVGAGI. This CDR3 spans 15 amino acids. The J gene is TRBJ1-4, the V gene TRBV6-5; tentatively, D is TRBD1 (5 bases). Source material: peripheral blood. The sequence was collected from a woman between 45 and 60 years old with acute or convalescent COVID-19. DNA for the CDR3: TGTGCCAGCAGTTACGGTGGGGCAGCTAATGAAAAACTGTTTTTT. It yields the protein CASSYGGAANEKLFF.